The subject of this entry is one T cell receptor beta chain. Germline V CDR1 and CDR2: SEHNR, FQNEAQ (reference sequence). This CDR3 region has 16 residues. The ends lost 7 bases at V and 6 bases at J; junction bases unmatched: 14. The sample comes from a study of CD8 T cells in Susac syndrome. After extraction with the RNeasy kit, about 0.45 to 1 ug of the RNA was reverse transcribed using random hexamers. TCRdb re-derived calls from the immunoSEQ multiplex PCR reads in MiXCR, one entry per CDR3 protein. Of 300,000 to 350,000 distinct CDR3 sequences in the sample, about 91% were seen once. The sequence came from a human donor with multiple sclerosis. V is TRBV7-9 and J is TRBJ2-3, with 9 nucleotides matching TRBD2. Sequencing input: CD4+ T cells from PBMCs. The CDR3 here is CASTLTGGGATDTQYF. The CDR3 DNA is TGTGCCAGCACGCTGACTGGCGGGGGGGCGACTGATACGCAGTATTTT.